The 15 T cell receptor beta chains below were found in one sample sequenced in a study of blood T cell repertoires in COVID-19. Produced via immunoSEQ multiplex PCR; TCRdb's table is partial and in-frame only. The sample lists around 150,000 clones; 75% to 90% were seen once. Sequenced material: peripheral blood. These receptors were taken from a human donor with acute or convalescent COVID-19. The donor label of this sample is uncertain.

This clone showed up just once. The DNA of the CDR3 is TGTGCCAGCAGCCCAGGGTCTAGAGCCACTGAAGCTTTCTTT. This encodes CASSPGSRATEAFF. The chain couples TRBV3-1 (or the pseudogene TRBV3-2) to TRBJ1-1, with D possibly matching TRBD1 (5 bases). The V and J ends lost 4 bases and 4 bases respectively, with 13 bases between them. Germline CDR1 and CDR2: LGHDT and YNNKEL (reference sequence). CDR3 length equals 14 residues.

The J gene is TRBJ2-7, the V gene TRBV2; TRBD1 matches at 7 bases. CDR3 length equals 15 residues. Trimming removed 2 bases from V and 0 bases from J; junction bases left unmatched: 4. Germline loops: CDR1 SNHLY, CDR2 FYNNEI. The CDR3 sequence: CASSEPGQYSYEQYF. CDR3 DNA sequence: TGTGCCAGCAGTGAACCGGGACAGTACTCCTACGAGCAGTACTTC.

V usage is TRBV30 and J usage is TRBJ1-1, with 7 nucleotides matching TRBD1. Germline V gene data show CDR1 as GTSNPN and CDR2 as SVGIG (reference sequence). The J segment lost 8 bases and the V segment lost 4 bases, leaving 7 bases of the junction unmatched. The CDR3 covers 12 residues. CDR3 protein: CAWTPGQREAFF. CDR3 sequence (DNA): TGTGCCTGGACGCCGGGACAGCGGGAAGCTTTCTTT.

The gene calls are TRBV6-5 and TRBJ1-2, with D perhaps TRBD1 (6 bases). The CDR3 contains 14 residues. CDR1 and CDR2 (germline): MNHEY, SVGAGI. Trimming removed 5 bases at V and 1 base at J, with 11 bases between. The CDR3 region is CASSRQANNYGYTF. The CDR3 region has the DNA TGTGCCAGCAGTCGACAGGCGAATAACTATGGCTACACCTTC.

In this sample, this clone turned up once. The gene calls are TRBV7-9 and TRBJ2-7; D remains ambiguous. CDR3 length: 11 residues. The germline CDR1 and CDR2 sequences are SEHNR and FQNEAQ (reference sequence). V was cut by 5 bases and J by 7 bases, with 9 bases left in between. CDR3: CASSRQREQYF. In nucleotides, the CDR3 is TGTGCCAGCAGCCGCCAGAGGGAGCAGTACTTC.

V and J are TRBV11-2 and TRBJ1-6; no reliable D call. The CDR3 is 14 amino acids. Germline V gives CDR1 SGHAT, CDR2 FQNNGV. V lost 5 bases and J lost 6, with 11 bases in between. The CDR3 nucleotides are TGTGCCAGCAGCCCAGAAGTCTTTAATTCACCCCTCCACTTT. Residues: CASSPEVFNSPLHF.

This clone was observed once. The chain joins TRBV5-1 to TRBJ1-5, with TRBD1 identical over 8 bases. From germline, CDR1 is SGHRS and CDR2 YFSETQ. V lost 3 bases to trimming and J lost 3 bases; unmatched junction nucleotides: 2. This CDR3 has 14 residues. CDR3 sequence (DNA): TGCGCCAGCAGCTCAGGGGGCTTCAATCAGCCCCAGCATTTT. This translates into CASSSGGFNQPQHF.

This chain connects TRBV5-1 to TRBJ1-6; 7 bases fit TRBD1. Losses at the gene ends were 4 bases for V and 4 bases for J; bases not matched to a gene: 5. CDR3 length equals 15 residues. In germline, CDR1 is SGHRS, CDR2 YFSETQ. This chain's CDR3 is CASSGGTDYNSPLHF. The CDR3 nucleotides read TGCGCCAGCAGCGGCGGGACAGATTATAATTCACCCCTCCACTTT.

The rearrangement uses TRBV9 and TRBJ2-3; 9 bases are shared with TRBD2. Germline V gene sequence: CDR1 SGDLS, CDR2 YYNGEE. J was trimmed by 5 bases and V by 3 bases; bases with no gene match: 10. The CDR3 is 16 amino acids. CDR3 in DNA: TGTGCCAGCAGCGCCCGGGCGGGGGGGCCGGGAGATACGCAGTATTTT. It specifies CASSARAGGPGDTQYF.

The gene calls are TRBV7-7 and TRBJ2-1; weak D call: TRBD2 (5 bases). The CDR3 is 18 residues long. The V end lost 0 bases, the J end lost 4 bases, and 19 bases lay between the germline ends. Germline loops: CDR1 SSHAT, CDR2 FNYEAQ (reference sequence). CDR3 nucleotide sequence: TGTGCCAGCAGCTTAGCGCGCCTAGCCCCCCTTCCTTACAATGAGCAGTTCTTC. Its protein product is CASSLARLAPLPYNEQFF. The whole variable domain, filled in from reference TRBV7-7 and TRBJ2-1, reads GAGVSQSPRYKVTKRGQDVTLRCDPISSHATLYWYQQALGQGPEFLTYFNYEAQPDKSGLPSDRFSAERPEGSISTLTIQRTEQRDSAMYRCASSLARLAPLPYNEQFFGPGTRLTVL.

V is TRBV3-1 (or the pseudogene TRBV3-2) and J is TRBJ2-2; D may be TRBD2 (6 bases). This CDR3 comprises 17 residues. V lost 4 bases and J lost 2, with 17 bases in between. Germline lookup yields CDR1 LGHDT and CDR2 YNNKEL (reference sequence). The DNA of the CDR3 is TGTGCCAGCAGCCGTCCCACCGGGACTTTAAACACCGGGGAGCTGTTTTTT. Its translation is CASSRPTGTLNTGELFF.

The chain couples TRBV30 to TRBJ2-3, with D possibly matching TRBD2 (6 bases). Germline values: CDR1 GTSNPN, CDR2 SVGIG (reference sequence). Trimming removed 2 bases at V and 13 bases at J, with 19 bases between. The CDR3 is 13 residues long. DNA of the CDR3: TGTGCCTGGAGTTCCGGGACTCTCCCTGTGAAGTATTTT. Its translation: CAWSSGTLPVKYF.

In regard to this clone: Sequence at one end of the junction differs from germline and may be a read error. This chain links TRBV28 with TRBJ1-1; a possible D gene is TRBD1 (5 bases). The CDR3 totals 14 residues. In germline, CDR1 is MDHEN, CDR2 SYDVKM. The CDR3 here is CASPLPAGNAEAFF. The CDR3 DNA sequence: TGTGCCAGCCCTCTCCCGGCAGGGAACGCTGAAGCTTTCTTT.

The V gene is TRBV18, the J gene TRBJ1-2; 9 nucleotides agree with TRBD1. CDR1 is KGHSH and CDR2 is LQKENI in the germline V gene. The CDR3 is made up of 16 amino acids. Trimming cost V 2 bases and J 1 base; bases outside gene matches: 5. In DNA form, the CDR3 reads TGTGCCAGCTCACCAGGGACAGGGAAATTTAACTATGGCTACACCTTC. Its protein is CASSPGTGKFNYGYTF.

J is TRBJ1-2 and V is TRBV7-9; 8 positions match TRBD1. The CDR3 covers 15 residues. Germline V gene lookup returns CDR1 SEHNR and CDR2 FQNEAQ (reference sequence). V was clipped by 1 base and J by 1 base; unmatched bases: 2. DNA for the CDR3: TGTGCCAGCAGCTTAGGGACAGGGAGTAACTATGGCTACACCTTC. Protein: CASSLGTGSNYGYTF.